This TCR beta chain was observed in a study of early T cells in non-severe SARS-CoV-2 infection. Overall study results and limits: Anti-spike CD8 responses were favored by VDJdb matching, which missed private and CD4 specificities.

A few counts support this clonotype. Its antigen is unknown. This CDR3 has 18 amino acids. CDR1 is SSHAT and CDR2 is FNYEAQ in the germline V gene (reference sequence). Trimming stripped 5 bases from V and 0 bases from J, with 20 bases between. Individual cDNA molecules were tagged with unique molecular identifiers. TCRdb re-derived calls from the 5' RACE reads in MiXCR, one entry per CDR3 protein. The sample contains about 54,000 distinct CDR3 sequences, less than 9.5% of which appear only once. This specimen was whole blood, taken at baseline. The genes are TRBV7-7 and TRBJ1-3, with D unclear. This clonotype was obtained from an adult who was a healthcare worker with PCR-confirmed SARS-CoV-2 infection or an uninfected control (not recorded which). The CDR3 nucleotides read TGTGCCAGCAGCCCTCCCCTTGGTGCAGGCGACTCTGGAAACACCATATATTTT. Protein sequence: CASSPPLGAGDSGNTIYF.